Following are 5 T cell receptor beta chains from one sample sequenced in a study of cytomegalovirus exposure and HLA in healthy donors. Use of 60 Vbeta and 13 Jbeta primers characterized the PCR. Some clones are missing from TCRdb's copy, which holds only in-frame ones; the method was immunoSEQ multiplex PCR. The sample shows some 120,000 clones, over 70% of them seen only once. Sequenced sample: PBMCs. These receptors all come from a man in his forties in good health and CMV-seropositive.

The table lists this clone with a few counts. This rearrangement joins TRBV7-6 to TRBJ2-2; D may be TRBD1 (7 bases). The CDR3 has 17 amino acids. V lost 0 bases and J lost 4, with 15 bases in between. CDR1 and CDR2 (germline): SGHVS, FNYEAQ. The CDR3 here is CASSLALGQGGTGELFF. The CDR3 coding sequence is TGTGCCAGCAGCTTAGCGCTGGGGCAGGGGGGCACCGGGGAGCTGTTTTTT.

The rearrangement joins TRBV11-2 to TRBJ2-5; TRBD2 matches at 7 bases. CDR1 is SGHAT, CDR2 FQNNGV, per germline. The CDR3 is 15 residues long. The trim removed 4 bases at V and 0 bases at J, leaving 5 bases unmatched. The CDR3 DNA is TGTGCCAGCAGCTGGGGACTACCGGACCAAGAGACCCAGTACTTC. Amino acid sequence: CASSWGLPDQETQYF.

This clone was found once. The V and J genes are TRBV2 and TRBJ1-6; D not resolved. The V and J ends lost 0 bases and 7 bases respectively, with 7 bases between them. The CDR3 consists of 14 residues. Germline V lookup: CDR1 SNHLY, CDR2 FYNNEI. The CDR3, as DNA: TGTGCCAGCAGTGAAGCTAGAGCAAATTCACCCCTCCACTTT. Amino acid sequence: CASSEARANSPLHF.

V is TRBV5-6 and J is TRBJ1-5; 11 bases are shared with TRBD1. Germline lookup yields CDR1 SGHDT and CDR2 YYEEEE. The CDR3 is 19 amino acids. V gave up 4 bases and J gave up 0 bases; unmatched junction bases: 12. The CDR3 coding sequence is TGTGCCAGCAGCCAGACCGGGACAGGGGGTCTCCATAGCAATCAGCCCCAGCATTTT. Protein product: CASSQTGTGGLHSNQPQHF.

The gene calls are TRBV11-3 and TRBJ2-4, with 7 bases aligning to TRBD1. Germline lookup yields CDR1 SGHNT and CDR2 YENEEA. V shed 0 bases, J shed 7 bases, and the junction held 6 bases outside the gene matches. The CDR3 runs to 15 residues. CDR3 in DNA: TGTGCCAGCAGCTTAGACGGGACAGTGGGGAACATTCAGTACTTC. This sequence encodes CASSLDGTVGNIQYF.